These 24 T cell receptor beta chains share one sample of origin, sequenced in a study of T cells after yellow fever vaccination. TCRdb called the 5' RACE reads again in MiXCR, with one record for every CDR3 protein. The sample has approximately 250,000 distinct CDR3 sequences, less than 7.5% seen once; the top ten hold roughly 1%. The input for sequencing was CD4+ T cells sorted from PBMCs, taken on the day of the yellow fever booster vaccination. These receptors came from a man aged 25 to 45 who received the YFV17D yellow fever vaccine.

This clonotype was counted many times. The rearrangement uses TRBV12-3 or TRBV12-4 and TRBJ1-1; TRBD1 aligns across 7 bases. The length of the CDR3 is 14 residues. V shed 7 bases, J shed 3 bases, and the junction held 8 bases outside the gene matches. The CDR3 loop is CASTPDRVDTEAFF. The CDR3 nucleotides read TGTGCCAGCACCCCAGACAGGGTGGACACTGAAGCTTTCTTT.

The V gene is TRBV10-3, the J gene TRBJ2-3; 8 bases agree with TRBD1. The junction had 4 bases not matched to a gene; V was cut back by 2 bases and J by 0 bases. This CDR3 contains 16 residues. CDR1 and CDR2 from the germline V gene are ENHRY and SYGVKD. The CDR3 sequence: CAISETGTGSTDTQYF. The CDR3 nucleotides read TGTGCCATCAGTGAGACTGGGACAGGCAGCACAGATACGCAGTATTTT.

This clonotype was recorded at least ten times. V and J are TRBV20-1 and TRBJ1-5, with D perhaps TRBD1 (5 bases). Germline V lookup: CDR1 DFQATT, CDR2 SNEGSKA (reference sequence). Trimming pared 3 bases from V and 7 bases from J, leaving 10 bases between. The CDR3 totals 12 residues. The CDR3 DNA is TGCAGTGCTAGGGCAGGGAACCAGCCCCAGCATTTT. The encoded protein is CSARAGNQPQHF.

A few counts support this clonotype. This chain links TRBV7-9 with TRBJ2-7, with TRBD2 matching over 9 bases. The V gene's germline CDR1 is SEHNR and CDR2 FQNEAQ (reference sequence). The V gene end was trimmed by 5 bases and the J gene end by 6 bases; junction bases not matched to a gene: 5. The CDR3 loop spans 13 amino acids. The CDR3 region is CASSRSGSAEQYF. Here the CDR3 DNA reads TGTGCCAGCAGCCGTAGCGGGAGTGCCGAGCAGTACTTC.

In its sample, this clonotype was seen a few times. The gene calls are TRBV7-9 and TRBJ2-2; unclear D gene. Per the germline V gene, CDR1 is SEHNR and CDR2 is FQNEAQ (reference sequence). The CDR3 is 14 amino acids. V lost 5 bases and J lost 6, with 13 bases in between. CDR3: CASSLLSAAGELFF. DNA for the CDR3: TGTGCCAGCAGCCTCCTTTCCGCGGCCGGGGAGCTGTTTTTT.

At least ten counts were recorded for this clonotype. V gene TRBV7-2 combines with J gene TRBJ1-2, with 11 bases identical to TRBD1. V shed 3 bases, J shed 7 bases, and the junction held 4 bases outside the gene matches. The CDR3 has 14 amino acids. In germline, CDR1 is SGHTA, CDR2 FQGNSA. The CDR3 loop reads CASSFRDRGSGYTF. In DNA form, the CDR3 reads TGTGCCAGCAGCTTCCGGGACAGGGGGTCTGGCTACACCTTC. The whole variable domain, filled in from reference TRBV7-2 and TRBJ1-2, reads GAGVSQSPSNKVTEKGKDVELRCDPISGHTALYWYRQSLGQGLEFLIYFQGNSAPDKSGLPSDRFSAERTGGSVSTLTIQRTQQEDSAVYLCASSFRDRGSGYTFGSGTRLTVV.

The chain combines TRBV7-2 with TRBJ2-5, with D unclear. V was pared by 6 bases and J by 1 base, with 15 bases between. The CDR3 covers 15 residues. The germline V gene encodes CDR1 SGHTA and CDR2 FQGNSA. CDR3 sequence reads: CASRGRALSQETQYF. In nucleotides, the CDR3 is TGTGCCAGCAGGGGCCGGGCCTTAAGCCAAGAGACCCAGTACTTC. The entire variable domain, with the rest obtained from reference TRBV7-2 and TRBJ2-5, is as follows: GAGVSQSPSNKVTEKGKDVELRCDPISGHTALYWYRQSLGQGLEFLIYFQGNSAPDKSGLPSDRFSAERTGGSVSTLTIQRTQQEDSAVYLCASRGRALSQETQYFGPGTRLLVL.

Only a few counts were recorded for this clonotype. This chain links TRBV20-1 with TRBJ1-3, with 8 bases matching TRBD1. This CDR3 region has 15 residues. J lost 4 bases, V lost 1 base, and 6 bases had no gene match. In germline, CDR1 is DFQATT, CDR2 SNEGSKA (reference sequence). This chain's CDR3 is CSARVPGGTGNTIYF. The CDR3 bases are TGCAGTGCTAGAGTGCCAGGGGGCACGGGAAACACCATATATTTT.

This sequence joins TRBV19 and TRBJ2-7; D possibly corresponds to TRBD1 (5 bases). The CDR3 totals 15 residues. Per the germline V gene, CDR1 is LNHDA and CDR2 is SQIVND (reference sequence). V lost 4 bases and J 0 bases, leaving 13 bases between the germline ends. The DNA of the CDR3 is TGTGCCAGTAGTAGGACACTCACGAGCTCCTACGAGCAGTACTTC. Translating gives CASSRTLTSSYEQYF.

This clonotype appeared many times. V and J are TRBV20-1 and TRBJ2-3; 12 bases fit TRBD2. The CDR3 is 14 amino acids. In germline, CDR1 is DFQATT, CDR2 SNEGSKA (reference sequence). CDR3 residues: CSAWTSGGTDTQYF. CDR3 nucleotide sequence: TGCAGCGCCTGGACTAGCGGGGGCACAGATACGCAGTATTTT.

Notes on this clonotype: A read error may account for a junction end that differs from germline. J is TRBJ2-1 and V is TRBV20-1; a weak D match, TRBD2 (5 bases). The CDR3 covers 16 residues. Germline V CDR1 and CDR2: DFQATT, SNEGSKA (reference sequence). In nucleotides, the CDR3 is TGCAGTGCTAGAGACAGAGGGTCCATCTCCTACAATAAGCAGTTCTTC. This translates into CSARDRGSISYNKQFF.

This clonotype showed up just a few times. The V gene is TRBV7-2, the J gene TRBJ1-5, with 7 bases aligning to TRBD1. The germline V gene encodes CDR1 SGHTA and CDR2 FQGNSA. The CDR3 spans 15 residues. V gave up 4 bases and J gave up 6 bases; unmatched junction bases: 9. DNA of the CDR3: TGTGCCAGCAGCTACAGAGGGGGCGCGGGTCAGCCCCAGCATTTT. It translates to CASSYRGGAGQPQHF. Variable domain in full (rest from reference TRBV7-2 and TRBJ1-5): GAGVSQSPSNKVTEKGKDVELRCDPISGHTALYWYRQSLGQGLEFLIYFQGNSAPDKSGLPSDRFSAERTGGSVSTLTIQRTQQEDSAVYLCASSYRGGAGQPQHFGDGTRLSIL.

This clonotype has a count of ten or more. V usage is TRBV5-7 and J usage is TRBJ2-2; 9 nucleotides line up with TRBD1. TRBV5-7 belongs to the ORF category, with a function that is uncertain. This CDR3 spans 18 amino acids. V shed 4 bases, J shed 0 bases, and the junction held 10 bases outside the gene matches. The CDR3 region has the DNA TGTGCCAGCAGCCCAACCCTGACAGGGGGTTCGAACACCGGGGAGCTGTTTTTT. This gives the protein CASSPTLTGGSNTGELFF.

In this sample, this clonotype turned up a few times. This chain uses TRBV27 with TRBJ2-1; D gene uncertain. The germline V gene encodes CDR1 MNHEY and CDR2 SMNVEV (reference sequence). Trimming left V 2 bases short and J 6 bases short, with 11 bases between. The CDR3 spans 14 residues. Written as DNA, the CDR3 is TGTGCCAGCAGTTTAAGGTACCAAGCCAATGAGCAGTTCTTC. Its translation is CASSLRYQANEQFF.

This clonotype was seen repeatedly, ten times or more. The chain has TRBV12-3 or TRBV12-4 and TRBJ2-7; possible D gene TRBD2, 5 bases. CDR3 size: 13 residues. The ends were cut back, 4 bases at V and 5 bases at J, with 12 bases in the middle. The CDR3 region is CASSSSSENEQYF. CDR3 DNA sequence: TGTGCCAGCAGTTCGAGTAGCGAGAACGAGCAGTACTTC.

V gene TRBV29-1 combines with J gene TRBJ1-2, with a tentative D call TRBD1 (5 bases). Germline CDR1 is SQVTM and CDR2 is ANQGSEA. CDR3 length: 12 amino acids. Trimming took 2 bases from V and 4 from J, leaving 8 bases between them. CDR3 DNA sequence: TGCAGCGTTGAACCCGGGGGCTATGGCTACACCTTC. Its translation is CSVEPGGYGYTF.

This chain joins TRBV5-1 and TRBJ2-2; D might be TRBD1 or TRBD2, each matching 5 bases. The CDR3 is 15 residues long. The germline gives CDR1 SGHRS, CDR2 YFSETQ. With 4 bases removed from V and 6 bases from J, the gap between germline ends came to 16 bases. The CDR3 sequence: CASSGALGESGELFF. DNA for the CDR3: TGCGCCAGCAGCGGCGCGTTGGGGGAGTCCGGGGAGCTGTTTTTT.

Only a few counts were recorded for this clonotype. CDR3 nucleotides: TGCGCCAGCAGTCCTGGGTGGGTCCAAGAGACCCAGTACTTC. Protein: CASSPGWVQETQYF. The chain uses TRBV5-1 and TRBJ2-5, with D unclear. CDR1 SGHRS and CDR2 YFSETQ come from the germline V gene. The CDR3 runs to 14 residues. V gave up 5 bases and J gave up 1 base, with 12 bases separating them.

There are many counts of this clonotype. The chain carries TRBV6-5 and TRBJ1-4, with D perhaps TRBD1 (5 bases). V lost 0 bases to trimming and J lost 10 bases, with 15 bases between them. Germline-derived CDR1 and CDR2 are MNHEY and SVGAGI. The CDR3 length is 15 residues. The CDR3 region is CASSYSEGQVGKLFF. The CDR3 DNA follows: TGTGCCAGCAGTTACTCAGAGGGGCAGGTTGGAAAACTGTTTTTT.

As concerns this clonotype: A single base separates this from a much larger clone, so it may be a read error. This chain links TRBV12-3 or TRBV12-4 with TRBJ2-1; 10 nucleotides align to TRBD2. The CDR3 totals 17 residues. CDR3 nucleotides: TGTGCCAGCAGTTATAGGCTAGCGGGAGTTTCTGGGAATGTGCAGTTCTTC. Residues: CASSYRLAGVSGNVQFF.

The chain uses TRBV9 and TRBJ2-4; D is uncertain. The CDR3 contains 19 residues. CDR1 and CDR2 from the germline V gene are SGDLS and YYNGEE. V was shortened by 0 bases and J by 0 bases, with 19 bases between the two germline ends. The CDR3 sequence is CASSVVCAEGILAKNIQYF. As DNA, the CDR3 is TGTGCCAGCAGCGTAGTTTGTGCGGAAGGGATACTAGCCAAAAACATTCAGTACTTC.

This sequence joins TRBV10-3 and TRBJ1-3, with D perhaps TRBD1 (5 bases). Germline CDR1 and CDR2: ENHRY and SYGVKD. CDR3 size: 14 residues. V gave up 8 bases and J gave up 1 base, with 12 bases separating them. The DNA of the CDR3 is TGTGCCATCGGGGGGGGAGTATCTGGAAACACCATATATTTT. Translating gives CAIGGGVSGNTIYF.

This clonotype has just a few counts. V is TRBV29-1 and J is TRBJ2-7; TRBD1 might be the D (6 bases). Trimming took 5 bases from V and 0 from J, leaving 11 bases between them. Germline CDR1 and CDR2: SQVTM and ANQGSEA. This CDR3 is built from 13 residues. The CDR3 loop reads CSVRDTSSYEQYF. DNA of the CDR3: TGCAGCGTTCGGGACACGAGCTCCTACGAGCAGTACTTC.

This clonotype was recorded at least ten times. The rearrangement joins TRBV18 to TRBJ2-3; D is undetermined. V gave up 4 bases and J gave up 3 bases, with 11 bases separating them. CDR3 length: 14 residues. The germline V gene encodes CDR1 KGHSH and CDR2 LQKENI. This chain's CDR3 is CASSLGPMTDTQYF. In DNA, the CDR3 is TGTGCCAGCTCACTCGGACCGATGACAGATACGCAGTATTTT.